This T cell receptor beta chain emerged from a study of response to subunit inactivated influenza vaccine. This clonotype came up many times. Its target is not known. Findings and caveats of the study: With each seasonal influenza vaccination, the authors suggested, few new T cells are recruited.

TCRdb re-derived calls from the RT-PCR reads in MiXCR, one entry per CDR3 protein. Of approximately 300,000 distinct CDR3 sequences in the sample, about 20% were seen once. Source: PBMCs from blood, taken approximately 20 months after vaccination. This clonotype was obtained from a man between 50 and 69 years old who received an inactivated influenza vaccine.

The CDR3 reads CASSRDGNTEAFF. For the CDR3, the DNA is TGCGCCAGCAGCAGGGACGGTAACACTGAAGCTTTCTTT. This chain uses TRBV5-1 with TRBJ1-1, with D possibly TRBD1 on 5 matching bases. This CDR3 is built from 13 residues. Germline V gives CDR1 SGHRS, CDR2 YFSETQ. V lost 4 bases and J 2 bases, leaving 9 bases between the germline ends.